This T cell receptor (beta chain) was recorded in a study of cytomegalovirus exposure and HLA in healthy donors. This cohort consisted of healthy bone marrow donors. CDR3 length: 16 amino acids. CDR1 LNHDA and CDR2 SQIVND come from the germline V gene (reference sequence). The V segment lost 4 bases and the J segment 5 bases; nucleotides outside the gene matches: 6. 60 Vbeta and 13 Jbeta primers were used in PCR. Sequencing was performed with immunoSEQ multiplex PCR; in TCRdb, only in-frame clones are kept and a portion is missing. The sample includes about 190,000 clones, under 85% of them seen just once.

V is TRBV19 and J is TRBJ2-2, with 11 positions matching TRBD1. This TCR was sampled from a woman aged 18-30 years in good health and CMV-seronegative. Specimen: PBMCs. The CDR3 loop reads CASSTYGTGGTGELFF. The DNA for the CDR3 is TGTGCCAGTAGTACTTATGGGACAGGGGGAACCGGGGAGCTGTTTTTT. Drawing the rest from reference TRBV19 and TRBJ2-2, the complete variable domain is DGGITQSPKYLFRKEGQNVTLSCEQNLNHDAMYWYRQDPGQGLRLIYYSQIVNDFQKGDIAEGYSVSREKKESFPLTVTSAQKNPTAFYLCASSTYGTGGTGELFFGEGSRLTVL.